The T cell receptor beta chain under discussion was sequenced for a study of chemoradiotherapy in HPV16-positive cancers. Germline CDR1 and CDR2: MNHEY and SVGAGI. The CDR3 totals 15 residues. The V end lost 0 bases, the J end lost 3 bases, and 11 bases lay between the germline ends. The data were produced by immunoSEQ multiplex PCR, yet TCRdb's version contains in-frame clones alone and is incomplete. This sample has about 68,000 clones, with 88% found just once. This sample comprised blood, obtained from a patient who underwent chemoradiotherapy. This sequence was found in a human donor with HPV-associated anogenital cancer. This chain uses TRBV6-5 with TRBJ1-1, with D possibly TRBD1 on 5 matching bases. The DNA for the CDR3 is TGTGCCAGCAGTTACTCGCAACGGGGGGACACTGAAGCTTTCTTT. Its translation: CASSYSQRGDTEAFF.